These 21 T cell receptor beta chains were sequenced from one sample in a study of Tregs in tolerant kidney transplant recipients. The protocol was immunoSEQ multiplex PCR, while the TCRdb copy is restricted to in-frame clones and leaves out a portion. The repertoire includes about 110,000 clones, around 91% of them detected once, and approximately 0.3% sits in the top ten. This sample comprised CD4+ T cells from blood, obtained before the transplant. The receptors here all came from a human donor who received a combined kidney and bone marrow transplant.

The rearrangement joins TRBV2 to TRBJ2-5, with TRBD1 matching over 7 bases. There are 16 residues in the CDR3. Germline V lookup: CDR1 SNHLY, CDR2 FYNNEI. V was clipped by 6 bases and J by 3 bases; unmatched bases: 13. The CDR3 DNA reads TGTGCCAGCAGAGAGGCCGACAGGGTGGGAAAAGAGACCCAGTACTTC. It specifies CASREADRVGKETQYF.

The chain employs TRBV7-8 and TRBJ2-5; maybe TRBD2 (5 bases). This CDR3 is 11 amino acids long. Germline CDR1 is SGHVS and CDR2 is FQNEAQ. CDR3 bases: TGTGGCGCCGGCCGGGGAGAGACCCAGTACTTC. The encoded protein is CGAGRGETQYF.

The rearrangement joins TRBV9 to TRBJ2-2, with 9 bases matching TRBD2. V dropped 7 bases and J dropped 5; count of bases not matched to a gene: 21. The CDR3 is 19 residues long. CDR1 SGDLS and CDR2 YYNGEE come from the germline V gene. DNA of the CDR3: TGTGCCAGCGGGAAGGCGGGAGGGCCTTCGGGTGTAAAAACCGGGGAGCTGTTTTTT. Protein product: CASGKAGGPSGVKTGELFF.

The V call is TRBV11-3, the J call TRBJ2-2; maybe TRBD2 (5 bases). Germline lookup yields CDR1 SGHNT and CDR2 YENEEA. The germline V and J ends were trimmed by 2 bases and 1 base, with 14 bases remaining between them. There are 17 residues in the CDR3. CDR3 protein: CASSLYGGRRNTGELFF. CDR3 sequence (DNA): TGTGCCAGCAGCTTATATGGCGGGCGCCGGAACACCGGGGAGCTGTTTTTT.

This clone was seen only once. The chain joins TRBV11-3 to TRBJ2-1; perhaps TRBD2 as D (5 bases). This CDR3 is 18 amino acids long. Trimming stripped 2 bases from V and 0 bases from J, with 17 bases between. CDR1 is SGHNT, CDR2 YENEEA, per germline. CDR3 sequence (DNA): TGTGCCAGCAGCTTAAATCCCGCGAGCGGTCGCTCCTACAATGAGCAGTTCTTC. It yields the protein CASSLNPASGRSYNEQFF. Variable domain in full (rest from reference TRBV11-3 and TRBJ2-1): EAGVVQSPRYKIIEKKQPVAFWCNPISGHNTLYWYLQNLGQGPELLIRYENEEAVDDSQLPKDRFSAERLKGVDSTLKIQPAELGDSAVYLCASSLNPASGRSYNEQFFGPGTRLTVL.

The V call is TRBV5-1, the J call TRBJ1-5; TRBD1 might be the D (5 bases). The germline V and J ends were trimmed by 4 bases and 4 bases, with 15 bases remaining between them. The CDR3 has 15 residues. Germline loops: CDR1 SGHRS, CDR2 YFSETQ. The CDR3, as DNA: TGCGCCAGCAGCCGGGACGGCGGGATGAATCAGCCCCAGCATTTT. Encoded protein: CASSRDGGMNQPQHF.

The chain joins TRBV7-2 to TRBJ2-1; a weak D match, TRBD2 (6 bases). CDR1 is SGHTA, CDR2 FQGNSA, per germline. This CDR3 is built from 12 residues. V was pared by 8 bases and J by 6 bases, with 11 bases between. The CDR3 DNA is TGTGCCAGCGGGGGAGGCCGCAATGAGCAGTTCTTC. As protein: CASGGGRNEQFF.

This clone was found once. J is TRBJ2-1 and V is TRBV5-1, with 8 nucleotides matching TRBD1. From germline, CDR1 is SGHRS and CDR2 YFSETQ. J gave up 6 bases and V 2 bases, and 10 bases lay outside the gene matches. This CDR3 is 16 amino acids long. CDR3 in DNA: TGCGCCAGCAGCTTCGTAATCGGACAGGGTTCCAATGAGCAGTTCTTC. Its protein product is CASSFVIGQGSNEQFF. Complete variable domain (other parts from reference TRBV5-1 and TRBJ2-1): KAGVTQTPRYLIKTRGQQVTLSCSPISGHRSVSWYQQTPGQGLQFLFEYFSETQRNKGNFPGRFSGRQFSNSRSEMNVSTLELGDSALYLCASSFVIGQGSNEQFFGPGTRLTVL.

The chain links TRBV9 to TRBJ1-3, with D perhaps matching TRBD1 (5 bases). Trimming took off 1 base at V and 0 bases at J, with 5 bases between the two ends. The CDR3 is 14 amino acids. Germline assignment: CDR1 SGDLS and CDR2 YYNGEE. DNA for the CDR3: TGTGCCAGCAGCGTACAGGGCTCTGGAAACACCATATATTTT. It specifies CASSVQGSGNTIYF. Based on the CDR3 plus reference TRBV9 and TRBJ1-3, the full variable domain is DSGVTQTPKHLITATGQRVTLRCSPRSGDLSVYWYQQSLDQGLQFLIQYYNGEERAKGNILERFSAQQFPDLHSELNLSSLELGDSALYFCASSVQGSGNTIYFGEGSWLTVV.

The genes are TRBV9 and TRBJ2-3; 10 bases map to TRBD2. The CDR3 length is 18 residues. Per the germline V gene, CDR1 is SGDLS and CDR2 is YYNGEE. J gave up 4 bases and V 0 bases, and 11 bases lay outside the gene matches. The CDR3 DNA is TGTGCCAGCAGCGTAGGGCTAGCGGGAGTATCCCTCCCAGATACGCAGTATTTT. Protein product: CASSVGLAGVSLPDTQYF.

The rearrangement joins TRBV28 to TRBJ1-5; 10 bases align to TRBD1. CDR1 and CDR2 (germline): MDHEN, SYDVKM. The CDR3 is 17 residues long. The junction had 9 bases not matched to a gene; V was cut back by 4 bases and J by 3 bases. The CDR3 spells CASSSPAGTGDNQPQHF. For the CDR3, the DNA is TGTGCCAGCAGTTCCCCCGCCGGGACAGGGGACAATCAGCCCCAGCATTTT.

V and J are TRBV4-2 and TRBJ2-7; no clear D gene. V lost 1 base to trimming and J lost 1 base, with 11 bases between them. The CDR3 length is 15 residues. Germline V gene sequence: CDR1 LGHNA, CDR2 YNFKEQ. The CDR3 region is CASSQGPAWSYEQYF. Here the CDR3 DNA reads TGTGCCAGCAGCCAAGGGCCCGCATGGTCCTACGAGCAGTACTTC.

In its sample, this clone was seen a few times. The chain is built from TRBV14 and TRBJ1-3, with D perhaps matching TRBD1 (5 bases). Trimming pared 3 bases from V and 0 bases from J, leaving 6 bases between. This CDR3 is 14 amino acids long. Germline V gives CDR1 SGHDN, CDR2 FVKESK. The DNA for the CDR3 is TGTGCCAGCAGCCAGGGGCTCTCTGGAAACACCATATATTTT. This sequence encodes CASSQGLSGNTIYF.

The V call is TRBV11-2, the J call TRBJ1-5, with D tentatively TRBD1 (5 bases). Germline CDR1 and CDR2: SGHAT and FQNNGV. Between the trimmed V and J ends, which lost 0 bases and 2 bases, there was a span of 11 bases. The CDR3 spans 16 residues. The CDR3 is CASSLDPKGGNQPQHF. The CDR3 nucleotides are TGTGCCAGCAGCTTAGATCCGAAAGGGGGCAATCAGCCCCAGCATTTT.

The V gene is TRBV4-2, the J gene TRBJ2-1; a possible D gene is TRBD2 (5 bases). V was shortened by 2 bases and J by 0 bases, with 14 bases between the two germline ends. The CDR3 loop spans 17 amino acids. The germline V gene encodes CDR1 LGHNA and CDR2 YNFKEQ. The chain's CDR3 is CASSQPGGGSSYNEQFF. CDR3 in DNA: TGTGCCAGCAGCCAACCCGGAGGAGGAAGCTCCTACAATGAGCAGTTCTTC.

The V gene is TRBV10-1, the J gene TRBJ2-3; 7 bases map to TRBD2. The CDR3 is 13 amino acids. V was clipped by 7 bases and J by 3 bases; unmatched bases: 4. The germline V gene has CDR1 WNHNN and CDR2 SYGVQD (reference sequence). In nucleotides, the CDR3 is TGCGCCAGCAACCGGCGGGGGACAGATACGCAGTATTTT. Protein product: CASNRRGTDTQYF.

The rearrangement uses TRBV6-1 and TRBJ2-1; TRBD2 matches at 12 bases. Looked up from germline, CDR1 is MNHNS and CDR2 is SASEGT. The CDR3 sequence is 16 residues long. V shed 2 bases, J shed 7 bases, and the junction held 6 bases outside the gene matches. In DNA, the CDR3 is TGTGCCAGCAGTGAATCTAGCGGGGGGGCCAATAATGAGCAGTTCTTC. This codes for CASSESSGGANNEQFF.

The V call is TRBV5-1, the J call TRBJ1-2, with 10 bases matching TRBD1. Per the germline V gene, CDR1 is SGHRS and CDR2 is YFSETQ. J lost 8 bases, V lost 4 bases, and 17 bases had no gene match. This CDR3 has 17 residues. CDR3 in DNA: TGCGCCAGCAGCCTAGTCCCGGGACAGGGGCGAGATGCGGGCTACACCTTC. It is translated as CASSLVPGQGRDAGYTF.

The chain employs TRBV7-2 and TRBJ1-1; 7 nucleotides agree with TRBD1. CDR1 and CDR2 (germline): SGHTA, FQGNSA. The J segment lost 5 bases and the V segment lost 5 bases, leaving 11 bases of the junction unmatched. The CDR3 totals 15 residues. This CDR3 reads CASSPRQGGLTEAFF. The CDR3 DNA is TGTGCCAGCAGCCCCAGGCAGGGGGGTCTAACTGAAGCTTTCTTT.

This sequence joins TRBV28 and TRBJ2-1, with D possibly TRBD2 on 6 matching bases. This CDR3 comprises 17 residues. Germline V gene data show CDR1 as MDHEN and CDR2 as SYDVKM. Deletions cut 4 bases from V and 4 bases from J, with 20 bases between. CDR3 protein: CASSSPPLGREYNEQFF. The CDR3 nucleotides read TGTGCCAGCAGTTCTCCCCCCCTGGGGCGGGAATACAATGAGCAGTTCTTC.

Comments on this clone: Since the CDR3 does not end with the conserved phenylalanine or tryptophan, this likely comes from a read error. The limits of the CDR3 on the DNA are not certain, so only TCRdb's listed CDR3 is given. The rearrangement uses TRBV6-5 and TRBJ2-3; the table names TRBD2, a call not compared with the DNA. Counting both end residues, the CDR3 totals 10 amino acids. Germline V CDR1 and CDR2: MNHEY, SVGAGI. The CDR3: CASHCRTLLG.